This T cell receptor beta chain was sequenced during a study of vaccination and CD4 T cells after COVID-19. CDR3 size: 13 residues. The germline gives CDR1 SEHNR, CDR2 FQNEAQ (reference sequence). V was clipped by 5 bases and J by 7 bases; unmatched bases: 7. The sample holds a few counts of this clonotype. What it binds is unknown. With the Oncomine TCR Beta short-read assay, DNA from cultured CD4+ T cells was sequenced. Via MiXCR, TCRdb re-called the PCR reads, giving one row per CDR3 protein. The sample contains over 20,000 distinct CDR3 sequences, 38% of which appear only once. Described treatment: roughly ten-day PBMC culture with coronavirus spike peptide pools or control peptides (ViraFEST assay).

The receptor comes from a human donor who received a COVID-19 vaccine. The sequencing used CD4+ T cells from blood, cultured in vitro, collected before SARS-CoV-2 vaccination. V usage is TRBV7-9 and J usage is TRBJ1-2; TRBD1 agrees at 7 bases. CDR3 sequence reads: CASSRATGTGYTF. The CDR3 nucleotides are TGTGCCAGCAGCAGGGCGACAGGGACTGGCTACACCTTC.